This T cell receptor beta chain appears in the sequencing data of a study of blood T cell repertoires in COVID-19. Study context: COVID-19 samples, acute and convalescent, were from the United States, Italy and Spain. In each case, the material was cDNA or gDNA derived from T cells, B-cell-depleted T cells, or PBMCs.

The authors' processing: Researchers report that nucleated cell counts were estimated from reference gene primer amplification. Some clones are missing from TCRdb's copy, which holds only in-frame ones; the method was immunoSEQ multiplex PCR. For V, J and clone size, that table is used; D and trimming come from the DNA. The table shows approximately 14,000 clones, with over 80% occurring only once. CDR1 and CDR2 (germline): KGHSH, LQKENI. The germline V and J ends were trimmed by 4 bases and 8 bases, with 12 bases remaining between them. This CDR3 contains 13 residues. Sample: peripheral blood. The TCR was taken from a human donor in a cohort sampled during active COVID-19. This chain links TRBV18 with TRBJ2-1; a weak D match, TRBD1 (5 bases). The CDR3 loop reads CASSRAGNDEQFF. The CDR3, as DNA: TGTGCCAGCTCACGAGCAGGGAACGATGAGCAGTTCTTC.